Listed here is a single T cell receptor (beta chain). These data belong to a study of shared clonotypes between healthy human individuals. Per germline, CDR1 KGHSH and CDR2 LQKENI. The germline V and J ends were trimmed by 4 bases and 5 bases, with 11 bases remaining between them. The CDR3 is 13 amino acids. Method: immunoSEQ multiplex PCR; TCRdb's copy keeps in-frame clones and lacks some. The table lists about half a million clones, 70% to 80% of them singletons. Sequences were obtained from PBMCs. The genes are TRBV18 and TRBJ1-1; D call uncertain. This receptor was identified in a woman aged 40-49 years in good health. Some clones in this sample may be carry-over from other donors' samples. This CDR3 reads CASSQSGGTEAFF. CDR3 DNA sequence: TGTGCCAGCTCACAGTCGGGAGGAACTGAAGCTTTCTTT.